These 16 T cell receptor beta chains were sequenced from one sample in a study of cytomegalovirus exposure and HLA in healthy donors. The PCR made use of 60 Vbeta and 13 Jbeta primers. Sequencing used immunoSEQ multiplex PCR; TCRdb keeps in-frame clones, though not all of them. The table shows 130,000 or so clones, with over 8% occurring only once. Source material: PBMCs. The receptors were gathered from a middle-aged man in good health and CMV-seronegative.

This clone came up a few times. The chain uses TRBV11-2 and TRBJ2-3; 9 positions agree with TRBD1. V was clipped by 4 bases and J by 0 bases; unmatched bases: 2. CDR1 and CDR2 (germline): SGHAT, FQNNGV. This CDR3 has 15 residues. DNA of the CDR3: TGTGCCAGCAGCTGGACAGGGGCCAGCACAGATACGCAGTATTTT. Encoded protein: CASSWTGASTDTQYF.

This chain links TRBV5-6 with TRBJ2-7; a possible D gene is TRBD1 (6 bases). Germline CDR1 reads SGHDT; CDR2 reads YYEEEE. The germline V and J ends were trimmed by 1 base and 1 base, with 15 bases remaining between them. CDR3 length: 16 residues. CDR3 nucleotide sequence: TGTGCCAGCAGCTTGAGGGACACCCCATTGTCCTACGAGCAGTACTTC. Amino acid sequence: CASSLRDTPLSYEQYF.

A few counts support this clone. The chain employs TRBV5-1 and TRBJ1-2, with D unclear. The germline V gene has CDR1 SGHRS and CDR2 YFSETQ. This CDR3 contains 14 residues. V shed 0 bases and J shed 6 bases, with 12 bases lying between them. CDR3 residues: CASSLGGRAHGYTF. The CDR3 DNA sequence: TGCGCCAGCAGCTTGGGTGGGCGGGCGCATGGCTACACCTTC. Full variable domain (remainder filled in from reference TRBV5-1 and TRBJ1-2): KAGVTQTPRYLIKTRGQQVTLSCSPISGHRSVSWYQQTPGQGLQFLFEYFSETQRNKGNFPGRFSGRQFSNSRSEMNVSTLELGDSALYLCASSLGGRAHGYTFGSGTRLTVV.

This clone has more than one count but fewer than ten. The conserved closing phenylalanine or tryptophan is absent in this CDR3, likely reflecting a read error. The DNA is omitted, as the CDR3 cannot be located on it reliably, and the CDR3 follows TCRdb's listing. The same CDR3 also results from other DNA sequences found in this sample. The chain combines TRBV6-4 with TRBJ2-3; TRBD2 was called by the table and not checked on the DNA. 15 amino acids form the CDR3, both terminal residues included. CDR1 MRHNA and CDR2 SNTAGT come from the germline V gene. The CDR3: CASSDSAGGTDTKYL.

This chain links TRBV7-8 with TRBJ2-1, with 9 positions matching TRBD1. Unmatched junction bases numbered 7, after V lost 5 bases and J lost 5 bases. The germline CDR1 and CDR2 sequences are SGHVS and FQNEAQ. The CDR3 sequence is 15 residues long. This CDR3 is CASSLGTGWNNEQFF. In DNA form, the CDR3 reads TGTGCCAGCAGCCTTGGGACAGGGTGGAACAATGAGCAGTTCTTC.

This clone was picked up a small number of times. The chain recombines TRBV5-1 with TRBJ2-7; D gene uncertain. The CDR3 has 13 residues. The V and J ends lost 2 bases and 0 bases respectively, with 6 bases between them. The V gene's germline CDR1 is SGHRS and CDR2 YFSETQ. CDR3 nucleotide sequence: TGCGCCAGCAGCTTTGGCAGCTCCTACGAGCAGTACTTC. This sequence encodes CASSFGSSYEQYF.

The chain links TRBV4-1 to TRBJ2-4; TRBD2 aligns across 14 bases. Germline values: CDR1 MGHRA, CDR2 YSYEKL. V trimming: 1 base; J trimming: 3 bases; junction bases outside the gene matches: 5. The CDR3 loop spans 18 amino acids. CDR3 sequence (DNA): TGCGCCAGCAGCCAAGGACTAGCGGGGGGGTTGGACAAAAACATTCAGTACTTC. Translation: CASSQGLAGGLDKNIQYF.

The chain recombines TRBV19 with TRBJ1-1; D is unresolved. Trimming shortened V by 5 bases and J by 2 bases, and 15 bases separated the two germline ends. CDR1 LNHDA and CDR2 SQIVND come from the germline V gene (reference sequence). The CDR3 covers 15 residues. For the CDR3, the DNA is TGTGCCAGTAGTTCGCCCTACCCTGTCAACACTGAAGCTTTCTTT. Protein: CASSSPYPVNTEAFF.

This clone was seen a few times. This chain joins TRBV2 and TRBJ1-1, with TRBD1 as a possible D gene (6 bases). Trimming cost V 10 bases and J 2 bases, with 11 bases left between them. This CDR3 contains 12 residues. Germline CDR1 SNHLY, CDR2 FYNNEI. The CDR3 bases are TGTGCCAATAAGGACAGTAACACTGAAGCTTTCTTT. The encoded protein is CANKDSNTEAFF.

This clone turned up a few times. V usage is TRBV28 and J usage is TRBJ2-3; 8 bases line up with TRBD1. The CDR3 sequence is 16 residues long. The germline CDR1 and CDR2 sequences are MDHEN and SYDVKM. Trimming took 1 base from V and 6 from J; bases not matched to a gene: 9. This CDR3 is CASSLLSQTGADTQYF. In nucleotides, the CDR3 is TGTGCCAGCAGTTTATTATCGCAGACAGGGGCTGATACGCAGTATTTT.

This clone has just a few counts. This chain connects TRBV7-9 to TRBJ2-7; 15 positions match TRBD2. The CDR3 consists of 14 residues. Germline loops: CDR1 SEHNR, CDR2 FQNEAQ (reference sequence). The junction had 3 bases not matched to a gene; V was cut back by 5 bases and J by 7 bases. The DNA of the CDR3 is TGTGCCAGCAGCGGGGGACTAGCGGGGGGTGAGCAGTACTTC. Translation: CASSGGLAGGEQYF.

This rearrangement joins TRBV29-1 to TRBJ2-1; TRBD2 agrees at 7 bases. V gave up 7 bases and J gave up 2 bases; unmatched junction bases: 8. The CDR3 runs to 14 residues. Germline V gene lookup returns CDR1 SQVTM and CDR2 ANQGSEA. Here the CDR3 reads CSGGGMGPYNEQFF. The DNA for the CDR3 is TGCAGCGGGGGGGGTATGGGTCCCTACAATGAGCAGTTCTTC.

In its sample, this clone was seen a few times. In nucleotides, the CDR3 is TGTGCCAGCAGTGGAGGACTAGCGGGCACCCACAGCTCCTACAATGAGCAGTTCTTC. Encoded protein: CASSGGLAGTHSSYNEQFF. The chain joins TRBV6-1 to TRBJ2-1; TRBD2 matches 11 bases. This CDR3 has 19 residues. V lost 4 bases, J lost 0 bases, and 11 bases stayed unmatched. CDR1 is MNHNS, CDR2 SASEGT, per germline.

The CDR3 here is CASSLIIENTGELFF. The CDR3 DNA is TGTGCCAGCAGCTTAATAATAGAGAACACCGGGGAGCTGTTTTTT. The rearrangement uses TRBV7-2 and TRBJ2-2; D is unresolved. Germline loops: CDR1 SGHTA, CDR2 FQGNSA. V gave up 2 bases and J gave up 1 base, with 8 bases separating them. The CDR3 is made up of 15 amino acids.

V gene TRBV11-2 combines with J gene TRBJ2-1; D is ambiguous. This CDR3 has 14 residues. Germline CDR1 reads SGHAT; CDR2 reads FQNNGV. With 1 base removed from V and 6 bases from J, the gap between germline ends came to 10 bases. This CDR3 reads CASSLAGASNEQFF. The CDR3 nucleotides are TGTGCCAGCAGCTTAGCAGGCGCAAGCAATGAGCAGTTCTTC.

Only a few counts were recorded for this clone. V and J are TRBV9 and TRBJ1-1, with 8 bases aligning to TRBD1. J lost 2 bases, V lost 4 bases, and 7 bases had no gene match. The CDR3 totals 15 residues. Germline loops: CDR1 SGDLS, CDR2 YYNGEE. Here the CDR3 DNA reads TGTGCCAGCAGCAATAACAGGGGGAGTAACACTGAAGCTTTCTTT. Its translation: CASSNNRGSNTEAFF. The whole variable domain, filled in from reference TRBV9 and TRBJ1-1, reads DSGVTQTPKHLITATGQRVTLRCSPRSGDLSVYWYQQSLDQGLQFLIQYYNGEERAKGNILERFSAQQFPDLHSELNLSSLELGDSALYFCASSNNRGSNTEAFFGQGTRLTVV.